Shown below are 25 T cell receptor beta chains from a single sample sequenced in a study of OX40 agonist ivuxolimab in advanced cancers. TCRdb keeps only in-frame clones here, not all; method: immunoSEQ multiplex PCR. The sample carries tens of thousands of clones, around 90% recorded once. The sample was CD4+ or CD8+ T cells sorted from blood, taken in a trial of the OX40 agonist ivuxolimab. Receptors originate from an adult with an advanced solid tumor such as melanoma, head and neck, liver or kidney cancer.

This sequence joins TRBV7-9 and TRBJ2-1; 12 bases are a match to TRBD2. The germline V gene encodes CDR1 SEHNR and CDR2 FQNEAQ (reference sequence). The CDR3 spans 18 residues. The V and J ends lost 5 bases and 1 base, in that order; junction bases with no gene match: 9. Written as DNA, the CDR3 is TGTGCCAGCAGCCAAACCGGGACTAGCGGGTCTTCCTACAATGAGCAGTTCTTC. Amino acids: CASSQTGTSGSSYNEQFF.

The rearrangement uses TRBV18 and TRBJ2-7; TRBD1 matches at 7 bases. V dropped 3 bases and J dropped 3; count of bases not matched to a gene: 5. CDR3 length: 14 amino acids. CDR1 is KGHSH and CDR2 is LQKENI in the germline V gene. CDR3 residues: CASSPRDSFYEQYF. In DNA form, the CDR3 reads TGTGCCAGCTCACCTAGGGACAGCTTCTACGAGCAGTACTTC.

This sequence joins TRBV19 and TRBJ2-7; 12 bases fit TRBD1. This CDR3 is built from 14 residues. V trimming: 8 bases; J trimming: 4 bases; junction bases outside the gene matches: 6. The germline V gene encodes CDR1 LNHDA and CDR2 SQIVND (reference sequence). The CDR3 here is CASGPGQGAYEQYF. The CDR3 region has the DNA TGTGCCAGTGGCCCGGGACAGGGGGCGTACGAGCAGTACTTC.

V and J are TRBV19 and TRBJ2-3, with 8 bases aligning to TRBD2. V dropped 5 bases and J dropped 2; count of bases not matched to a gene: 9. The length of the CDR3 is 16 residues. Germline V gene sequence: CDR1 LNHDA, CDR2 SQIVND (reference sequence). CDR3 residues: CASSFRGAGDTDTQYF. The DNA of the CDR3 is TGTGCCAGTAGTTTCAGGGGAGCGGGGGACACAGATACGCAGTATTTT.

This chain joins TRBV28 and TRBJ2-7; D tentatively fits TRBD1 or TRBD2 (5 bases each). This CDR3 is built from 16 residues. Germline CDR1 reads MDHEN; CDR2 reads SYDVKM. Trimming left V 5 bases short and J 0 bases short, with 17 bases between. The CDR3 nucleotides read TGTGCCAGCAGTCGGGGCGGACACAGTAGCTCCTACGAGCAGTACTTC. Translation gives CASSRGGHSSSYEQYF.

V usage is TRBV7-2 and J usage is TRBJ2-1; 8 bases map to TRBD2. Germline CDR1 reads SGHTA; CDR2 reads FQGNSA. V trimming: 1 base; J trimming: 10 bases; junction bases outside the gene matches: 3. The CDR3 is 13 amino acids. The CDR3 nucleotides read TGTGCCAGCAGCTTAGGTATAGCGGGGGAGCAGTTCTTC. Translated: CASSLGIAGEQFF.

This chain links TRBV5-1 with TRBJ2-7; D tentatively reads TRBD1 or TRBD2 (5 bases each). Between the trimmed V and J ends, which lost 4 bases and 1 base, there was a span of 15 bases. The CDR3 is 15 residues long. In germline, CDR1 is SGHRS, CDR2 YFSETQ. DNA of the CDR3: TGCGCCAGCAGCACCGCCGGGACCGCTTCCTACGAGCAGTACTTC. Amino acids: CASSTAGTASYEQYF.

The V call is TRBV30, the J call TRBJ1-1, with D unclear. Per germline, CDR1 GTSNPN and CDR2 SVGIG (reference sequence). CDR3 length equals 16 residues. V was shortened by 2 bases and J by 0 bases, with 16 bases between the two germline ends. The CDR3 sequence: CAWSPLAGVMNTEAFF. The CDR3 DNA is TGTGCCTGGAGTCCCTTAGCCGGGGTAATGAACACTGAAGCTTTCTTT.

V is TRBV29-1 and J is TRBJ2-7; 9 bases line up with TRBD1. Germline V lookup: CDR1 SQVTM, CDR2 ANQGSEA. The ends lost 6 bases at V and 5 bases at J; junction bases unmatched: 8. This CDR3 spans 13 amino acids. Here the CDR3 reads CSVGGGQGHEQYF. The CDR3 bases are TGCAGCGTCGGAGGGGGACAGGGCCACGAGCAGTACTTC.

This chain joins TRBV28 and TRBJ2-3; possibly TRBD1 for D (6 bases). The CDR3 has 15 residues. V was trimmed by 2 bases and J by 6 bases, leaving 15 bases between them. CDR1 and CDR2 (germline): MDHEN, SYDVKM. CDR3 nucleotides: TGTGCCAGCAGTTTAGGGCCAGGGGCCCAGGATACGCAGTATTTT. This gives the protein CASSLGPGAQDTQYF.

This clone has only a few counts. This chain joins TRBV28 and TRBJ1-2; no definite D call. Germline V gene lookup returns CDR1 MDHEN and CDR2 SYDVKM. This CDR3 is 11 amino acids long. The V gene lost 2 bases and the J gene lost 10 bases, with 8 bases spanning the gap. Here the CDR3 reads CASSLSTDYTF. The CDR3, as DNA: TGTGCCAGCAGTTTAAGCACAGACTACACCTTC.

The genes are TRBV6-5 and TRBJ2-3; D gene uncertain. Germline V gives CDR1 MNHEY, CDR2 SVGAGI. V was trimmed by 5 bases and J by 4 bases, leaving 16 bases between them. The CDR3 covers 15 residues. The CDR3 coding sequence is TGTGCCAGCAGTAATCGACCGCCAGGCGCAGATACGCAGTATTTT. Protein: CASSNRPPGADTQYF.

The rearrangement uses TRBV18 and TRBJ1-1; TRBD1 might be the D (6 bases). This CDR3 region has 14 residues. V was cut by 2 bases and J by 2 bases, with 9 bases left in between. Germline V gene sequence: CDR1 KGHSH, CDR2 LQKENI. The CDR3 coding sequence is TGTGCCAGCTCACCAGCACAGGGTAACACTGAAGCTTTCTTT. Protein sequence: CASSPAQGNTEAFF.

The rearrangement joins TRBV18 to TRBJ2-7; D tentatively reads TRBD1 or TRBD2 (5 bases each). Germline CDR1 reads KGHSH; CDR2 reads LQKENI. The germline V and J ends were trimmed by 4 bases and 2 bases, with 12 bases remaining between them. CDR3 size: 14 residues. The chain's CDR3 is CASSHRDGTYEQYF. The CDR3 nucleotides are TGTGCCAGCTCACATCGGGACGGGACCTACGAGCAGTACTTC.

The chain links TRBV5-1 to TRBJ2-2; the D is unclear. Germline CDR1 reads SGHRS; CDR2 reads YFSETQ. V was clipped by 4 bases and J by 7 bases, with 5 bases between them. CDR3 length: 11 amino acids. The CDR3 nucleotides read TGCGCCAGCAGCCTGCTCGGGGAGCTGTTTTTT. Translation gives CASSLLGELFF.

The chain is built from TRBV11-2 and TRBJ1-4; D is unresolved. V was clipped by 0 bases and J by 6 bases, with 14 bases between them. CDR3 length: 16 amino acids. From germline, CDR1 is SGHAT and CDR2 FQNNGV. In DNA, the CDR3 is TGTGCCAGCAGCTTAGATCGGGGAGTTAGGGATGAAAAACTGTTTTTT. This translates into CASSLDRGVRDEKLFF.

The chain links TRBV15 to TRBJ2-1, with 8 positions matching TRBD2. CDR1 and CDR2 from the germline V gene are LNHNV and YYDKDF (reference sequence). Losses at the gene ends were 9 bases for V and 4 bases for J; bases not matched to a gene: 5. The CDR3 contains 13 residues. CDR3 DNA sequence: TGTGCCACTGGCTCTAGCGGGTACAATGAGCAGTTCTTC. This translates into CATGSSGYNEQFF.

The rearrangement joins TRBV29-1 to TRBJ1-4; a possible D gene is TRBD1 (5 bases). There are 16 residues in the CDR3. Germline loops: CDR1 SQVTM, CDR2 ANQGSEA. Trimming left V 5 bases short and J 3 bases short, with 19 bases between. In nucleotides, the CDR3 is TGCAGCGTTTTTTTAGTGGGGGGGAAGGCTAATGAAAAACTGTTTTTT. It is translated as CSVFLVGGKANEKLFF. Looking up the rest from reference TRBV29-1 and TRBJ1-4 gives the full variable domain: SAVISQKPSRDICQRGTSLTIQCQVDSQVTMMFWYRQQPGQSLTLIATANQGSEATYESGFVIDKFPISRPNLTFSTLTVSNMSPEDSSIYLCSVFLVGGKANEKLFFGSGTQLSVL.

The chain combines TRBV11-1 with TRBJ1-3; D remains unclear. Germline values: CDR1 SGHAT, CDR2 FQDESV (reference sequence). V shed 5 bases and J shed 0 bases, with 11 bases lying between them. This CDR3 region has 15 residues. The CDR3 protein is CASSKGQSSGNTIYF. Here the CDR3 DNA reads TGTGCCAGCAGCAAGGGCCAGAGCTCTGGAAACACCATATATTTT.

CDR3 amino acids: CASSTSGTLATPLHF. The CDR3 DNA sequence: TGTGCCAGCAGCACCTCCGGGACACTTGCCACACCCCTCCACTTT. V usage is TRBV11-1 and J usage is TRBJ1-6; perhaps TRBD1 as D (6 bases). Per the germline V gene, CDR1 is SGHAT and CDR2 is FQDESV (reference sequence). Trimming took 5 bases from V and 11 from J, leaving 19 bases between them. The CDR3 loop spans 15 amino acids.

The chain employs TRBV6-6 and TRBJ2-3; D is possibly TRBD2 (6 bases). This CDR3 spans 12 amino acids. The V gene's germline CDR1 is MNHNY and CDR2 SVGAGI (reference sequence). V was clipped by 8 bases and J by 2 bases, with 8 bases between them. The CDR3: CASGGSTDTQYF. As DNA, the CDR3 is TGTGCCAGCGGGGGGTCCACAGATACGCAGTATTTT.

This rearrangement joins TRBV21-1 to TRBJ1-5; the D segment call TRBD1 is taken from the table without a DNA check. TRBV21-1 is a documented pseudogene. The CDR3 is made up of 18 amino acids. The CDR3 here is CASRPQIGQKQNYQPQHF. The CDR3 nucleotides read TGTGCCAGCAGACCTCAGATAGGACAGAAACAAAATTATCAGCCCCAGCATTTT.

A few counts support this clone. The gene calls are TRBV7-2 and TRBJ2-3; weak D call: TRBD2 (6 bases). The germline gives CDR1 SGHTA, CDR2 FQGNSA. Between the trimmed V and J ends, which lost 5 bases and 2 bases, there was a span of 11 bases. The CDR3 spans 14 residues. The CDR3 bases are TGTGCCAGCAGCAAGGGACTGTTCACAGATACGCAGTATTTT. Translated: CASSKGLFTDTQYF.

Worth noting for this clone: An end of the junction differs from the germline gene, which may be a read error. The rearrangement joins TRBV5-1 to TRBJ1-2; D is undetermined. Germline CDR1 SGHRS, CDR2 YFSETQ. The CDR3 totals 12 residues. The CDR3 bases are TGTGCCAGCAGCTTGTTTGAGGGAGGCTACACCTTC. Protein: CASSLFEGGYTF.

This clone was seen a handful of times. This chain links TRBV7-9 with TRBJ2-1, with 11 bases identical to TRBD2. Per the germline V gene, CDR1 is SEHNR and CDR2 is FQNEAQ (reference sequence). V shed 2 bases, J shed 6 bases, and the junction held 12 bases outside the gene matches. This CDR3 spans 18 amino acids. The CDR3 protein is CASSLPIRLAGLGNEQFF. The CDR3 region has the DNA TGTGCCAGCAGCTTACCGATACGACTAGCGGGATTGGGCAATGAGCAGTTCTTC.